One sample yielded the 15 T cell receptor beta chains listed below, sequenced in a study of blood T cell repertoires in COVID-19. TCRdb keeps only in-frame clones here, not all; method: immunoSEQ multiplex PCR. The sample holds about 190,000 clones, roughly 80% seen once. Sequenced input: PBMCs or T cells enriched from blood (not recorded which). The receptors stem from a woman between 45 and 60 years old who had recovered from COVID-19.

This rearrangement joins TRBV3-1 (or the pseudogene TRBV3-2) to TRBJ2-3; D possibly corresponds to TRBD1 (6 bases). The CDR3 runs to 16 residues. Trimming took 0 bases from V and 4 from J, leaving 14 bases between them. Germline V gene data show CDR1 as LGHDT and CDR2 as YNNKEL (reference sequence). The CDR3 protein is CASSQDPGRGADTQYF. CDR3 sequence (DNA): TGTGCCAGCAGCCAAGATCCCGGCAGGGGTGCAGATACGCAGTATTTT.

This chain uses TRBV7-2 with TRBJ1-1; no clear D gene. This CDR3 has 16 residues. V lost 4 bases and J lost 1, with 16 bases in between. Germline values: CDR1 SGHTA, CDR2 FQGNSA. As DNA, the CDR3 is TGTGCCAGCAGCTCCAGTCCCAATCGAGGGAACACTGAAGCTTTCTTT. Its protein product is CASSSSPNRGNTEAFF. Full variable domain (rest looked up from reference TRBV7-2 and TRBJ1-1): GAGVSQSPSNKVTEKGKDVELRCDPISGHTALYWYRQSLGQGLEFLIYFQGNSAPDKSGLPSDRFSAERTGGSVSTLTIQRTQQEDSAVYLCASSSSPNRGNTEAFFGQGTRLTVV.

The chain is built from TRBV30 and TRBJ2-7, with 10 bases that match TRBD2. The V gene's germline CDR1 is GTSNPN and CDR2 SVGIG (reference sequence). The V segment lost 0 bases and the J segment 3 bases; nucleotides outside the gene matches: 11. The CDR3 has 17 residues. CDR3 sequence: CAWSVSRSGLADYEQYF. CDR3 nucleotide sequence: TGTGCCTGGAGTGTAAGCCGCTCCGGACTAGCGGACTACGAGCAGTACTTC. Drawing the rest from reference TRBV30 and TRBJ2-7, the complete variable domain is SQTIHQWPATLVQPVGSPLSLECTVEGTSNPNLYWYRQAAGRGLQLLFYSVGIGQISSEVPQNLSASRPQDRQFILSSKKLLLSDSGFYLCAWSVSRSGLADYEQYFGPGTRLTVT.

The CDR3: CASSVEVFVWGRGDIKSTDTQYF. DNA for the CDR3: TGTGCCAGCAGCGTAGAAGTATTTGTTTGGGGCAGGGGGGACATCAAGAGCACAGATACGCAGTATTTT. The chain couples TRBV9 to TRBJ2-3; D possibly corresponds to TRBD1 (7 bases). Looked up from germline, CDR1 is SGDLS and CDR2 is YYNGEE. Trimming left V 0 bases short and J 0 bases short, with 32 bases between. The CDR3 is 23 residues long.

The chain recombines TRBV12-5 with TRBJ2-2; D remains unclear. Germline loops: CDR1 LGHNT, CDR2 FRNRAP. This CDR3 is 14 amino acids long. Trimming pared 1 base from V and 1 base from J, leaving 4 bases between. The CDR3 sequence is CASGLGLNTGELFF. For the CDR3, the DNA is TGTGCTAGTGGTTTGGGACTGAACACCGGGGAGCTGTTTTTT. The entire variable domain, with the rest obtained from reference TRBV12-5 and TRBJ2-2, is as follows: DARVTQTPRHKVTEMGQEVTMRCQPILGHNTVFWYRQTMMQGLELLAYFRNRAPLDDSGMPKDRFSAEMPDATLATLKIQPSEPRDSAVYFCASGLGLNTGELFFGEGSRLTVL.

The chain employs TRBV18 and TRBJ2-5, with D hard to call. The CDR3 contains 12 residues. Trimming took off 3 bases at V and 0 bases at J, with 2 bases between the two ends. Germline values: CDR1 KGHSH, CDR2 LQKENI. The CDR3 region has the DNA TGTGCCAGCTCACCCTACCAAGAGACCCAGTACTTC. Amino acid sequence: CASSPYQETQYF.

The table lists this clone with a few counts. The rearrangement uses TRBV6-5 and TRBJ2-7; 13 bases match TRBD2. V dropped 7 bases and J dropped 4; count of bases not matched to a gene: 7. The CDR3 contains 15 residues. CDR1 is MNHEY, CDR2 SVGAGI, per germline. The CDR3 protein is CASIRTSGSRYEQYF. The CDR3 nucleotides are TGTGCCAGCATAAGGACTAGCGGGAGTCGGTACGAGCAGTACTTC.

V usage is TRBV6-5 and J usage is TRBJ2-5, with 12 bases that match TRBD2. After removal of 0 bases from V and 9 bases from J, the junction contained 2 bases not matched to a gene. The germline gives CDR1 MNHEY, CDR2 SVGAGI. The CDR3 is 14 amino acids. In nucleotides, the CDR3 is TGTGCCAGCAGTTACTCGTCTAGCGGGAGGGCCCAGTACTTC. Encoded protein: CASSYSSSGRAQYF.

This clone showed up just a few times. The chain employs TRBV7-2 and TRBJ1-2; D is possibly TRBD1 (6 bases). Between the trimmed V and J ends, which lost 6 bases and 2 bases, there was a span of 10 bases. Germline loops: CDR1 SGHTA, CDR2 FQGNSA. The CDR3 runs 13 residues. The CDR3 region has the DNA TGTGCCAGCAGGCCGACAGGAAACTATGGCTACACCTTC. It translates to CASRPTGNYGYTF.

The chain joins TRBV19 to TRBJ2-3, with D tentatively TRBD2 (6 bases). Germline values: CDR1 LNHDA, CDR2 SQIVND (reference sequence). Trimming shortened V by 4 bases and J by 4 bases, and 21 bases separated the two germline ends. The CDR3 totals 17 residues. CDR3 sequence: CASSNAGPGDVADTQYF. Here the CDR3 DNA reads TGTGCCAGTAGTAATGCGGGGCCGGGCGACGTCGCAGATACGCAGTATTTT.

This clone qualifies as medium-sized (0.01 to 0.1%). The genes are TRBV19 and TRBJ1-1, with TRBD1 identical over 9 bases. The junction had 14 bases not matched to a gene; V was cut back by 6 bases and J by 0 bases. Germline V gene sequence: CDR1 LNHDA, CDR2 SQIVND (reference sequence). This CDR3 is built from 18 residues. The CDR3 sequence: CASSILPPGTGMNTEAFF. CDR3 DNA: TGTGCCAGTAGCATATTACCGCCCGGGACAGGGATGAACACTGAAGCTTTCTTT.

This chain uses TRBV28 with TRBJ1-2, with D possibly matching TRBD1 (5 bases). With 1 base removed from V and 2 bases from J, the gap between germline ends came to 14 bases. Germline V lookup: CDR1 MDHEN, CDR2 SYDVKM. CDR3 length: 16 residues. CDR3 DNA sequence: TGTGCCAGCAGTTTATACGTAGCAGGGTCCAACTATGGCTACACCTTC. Protein product: CASSLYVAGSNYGYTF.

This chain uses TRBV6-4 with TRBJ1-1; 10 bases match TRBD1. The germline V gene encodes CDR1 MRHNA and CDR2 SNTAGT. The CDR3 consists of 11 residues. V gave up 7 bases and J gave up 10 bases; unmatched junction bases: 3. CDR3 protein: CASKDRGLAFF. CDR3 DNA: TGTGCCAGCAAAGACAGGGGGCTAGCTTTCTTT.

This sequence joins TRBV5-4 and TRBJ1-2, with D tentatively TRBD1 (5 bases). The CDR3 totals 13 residues. V was shortened by 5 bases and J by 2 bases, with 10 bases between the two germline ends. CDR1 and CDR2 from the germline V gene are SGHNT and YYREEE (reference sequence). DNA for the CDR3: TGTGCCAGCAGTCAGGACAAGAACTATGGCTACACCTTC. This gives the protein CASSQDKNYGYTF.

V usage is TRBV6-5 and J usage is TRBJ1-6; the D is unclear. CDR1 MNHEY and CDR2 SVGAGI come from the germline V gene. This CDR3 has 14 residues. Trimming pared 3 bases from V and 4 bases from J, leaving 7 bases between. The DNA for the CDR3 is TGTGCCAGCAGTTATGTGGAGTATAATTCACCCCTCCACTTT. Translating it yields CASSYVEYNSPLHF.